Listed below are T cell receptor beta chains from one sample, sequenced in a study of radiation and T cells in renal cell carcinoma. Produced via immunoSEQ multiplex PCR; TCRdb's table is partial and in-frame only. The sample has over 60,000 clones; roughly 80% are singletons. Sequences were derived from blood, sampled from a patient whose treatment included radiotherapy and nephrectomy. These receptors all stem from a woman in her sixties with renal cell carcinoma. CDR3s include the opening cysteine and the closing phenylalanine or tryptophan. The D gene is left open where the match is weak.

length,V,D,J,CDR3
15,TRBV7-2,TRBD2,TRBJ2-7,CASSLGLASPYEQYF
16,TRBV5-8,TRBD1,TRBJ2-2,CASSSRGRRGTGELFF
13,TRBV5-4,-,TRBJ1-1,CASSFDGNTEAFF
14,TRBV6-5,-,TRBJ1-3,CASSPVGGGNTIYF
15,TRBV7-9,-,TRBJ1-4,CASSRKGGDNEKLFF
15,TRBV19,TRBD1,TRBJ2-3,CASSIGTGSTDTQYF
11,TRBV28,-,TRBJ2-3,CASSDLDTQYF
15,TRBV28,-,TRBJ2-3,CASSPPGLRTDTQYF
15,TRBV5-4,-,TRBJ2-2,CASSPGPVRTGELFF
14,TRBV27,-,TRBJ2-5,CASSRPGVQETQYF
14,TRBV5-8,-,TRBJ1-2,CASSPGQLFYGYTF
13,TRBV27,-,TRBJ1-1,CASSLTGATEAFF
15,TRBV5-1,-,TRBJ2-3,CASSLAGTRGDTQYF
16,TRBV6-6,-,TRBJ2-3,CASSYSNRRSQDTQYF
13,TRBV27,-,TRBJ1-1,CASSLSVGTEAFF
14,TRBV2,TRBD1,TRBJ1-2,CASSPTGVNYGYTF
16,TRBV30,TRBD1,TRBJ1-5,CAWNLAGGQGNQPQHF
12,TRBV4-1,-,TRBJ2-7,CASSQEVGEQYF
15,TRBV4-2,-,TRBJ1-4,CASSQVQATNEKLFF
15,TRBV28,TRBD1,TRBJ2-7,CASSKPTGMRFEQYF
13,TRBV6-5,TRBD1,TRBJ1-2,CASRGEGALGYTF
14,TRBV7-2,-,TRBJ2-3,CASSPGVLTDTQYF
15,TRBV29-1,TRBD2,TRBJ2-7,CSVEVAGEGSYEQYF
14,TRBV29-1,-,TRBJ2-1,CSVDPQGSGNEQFF
13,TRBV27,-,TRBJ1-6,CASGDTYNSPLHF
17,TRBV4-1,TRBD2,TRBJ2-7,CASSQGGGLSNSYEQYF
15,TRBV15,-,TRBJ1-2,CATSRDLADLYGYTF
15,TRBV11-2,-,TRBJ2-7,CASSHQGTRTYEQYF
16,TRBV5-1,TRBD1,-,CASSSGPGQGTGEQYF
15,TRBV7-9,-,TRBJ1-1,CASSSSWGMNTEAFF
13,TRBV30,TRBD1,TRBJ1-2,CAWSVEDRVGYTF
14,TRBV6-1,-,TRBJ1-1,CASSKTGLNTEAFF
13,TRBV7-9,TRBD1,TRBJ1-1,CASSSPGQPEAFF
15,TRBV27,-,TRBJ2-2,CASSLLGRNTGELFF
16,TRBV11-3,TRBD1,TRBJ2-2,CASSPRTGLNTGELFF
14,TRBV6-6,-,TRBJ1-2,CASSSQRGAYGYTF